These T cell receptor beta chains were read from a single sample in a study of T cell repertoires in cytomegalovirus infection. These receptors' antigens are unknown. TCRdb itself ran the reads through MiXCR, one entry per CDR3 protein. The sample holds 75,000 to 100,000 distinct CDR3 sequences; about 44% are singletons and the top ten take 90% to 95%. The input for sequencing was CD8+ T cells from cultured PBMCs, taken from culture after CMV antigen stimulation. Receptors originate from a human donor in good health (CMV status not recorded). Some clones in this sample may be carry-over from other donors' samples. CDR3s include the opening cysteine and the closing phenylalanine or tryptophan. The D gene is left open where the match is weak. Expanded clones are given a class, and other clones once, few, many or no size at all.

abundance	v_gene	j_gene	d_gene	CDR3aa	CDR3nt
-	TRBV7-4	TRBJ2-7	-	CASSAGAGTSYEQYF	TGTGCCAGCAGCGCAGGCGCGGGGACATCCTACGAGCAGTACTTC
-	TRBV12-3/TRBV12-4	TRBJ2-5	-	CASSWGRGSMETQYF	TGTGCCAGCAGTTGGGGACGGGGGAGTATGGAGACCCAGTACTTC
few	TRBV12-5	TRBJ1-6	TRBD1	CASGLAGQGGNSPLHF	TGTGCTAGTGGCCTTGCGGGACAGGGAGGGAATTCACCCCTCCACTTT
-	TRBV11-2	TRBJ1-1	-	CASSLTGWGNTEAFF	TGTGCCAGCAGCCTAACAGGGTGGGGGAACACTGAAGCTTTCTTT
-	TRBV27	TRBJ1-5	TRBD1	CASSSRGRNQPQHF	TGTGCCAGCAGTTCGAGGGGGCGCAATCAGCCCCAGCATTTT
few	TRBV7-8	TRBJ2-7	-	CASSTYNRGPGYEQYF	TGTGCCAGCTCCACCTACAATCGCGGACCAGGCTACGAGCAGTACTTC
once	TRBV6-6	TRBJ2-1	TRBD2	CASSYSSGRGNEQFF	TGTGCCAGCAGTTATTCTAGCGGGAGGGGCAATGAGCAGTTCTTC
few	TRBV7-9	TRBJ2-2	-	CAGVLRGAGELFF	TGTGCCGGCGTACTTAGAGGGGCCGGGGAGCTGTTTTTT
-	TRBV7-6	TRBJ2-1	-	CASTFSSGQGWYEQFF	TGTGCCAGCACCTTCTCTAGCGGACAGGGTTGGTATGAGCAGTTCTTC
few	TRBV7-2	TRBJ1-1	-	CASSRGNTEAFF	TGTGCCAGCAGCCGGGGGAACACTGAAGCTTTCTTT
few	TRBV7-8	TRBJ2-6	-	CASSQEGGSSGANVLTF	TGTGCCAGCAGCCAAGAAGGGGGGAGCTCTGGGGCCAACGTCCTGACTTTC
few	TRBV28	TRBJ2-7	-	CASSRDSASVQYF	TGTGCCAGCAGCCGGGACTCAGCTTCGGTGCAGTACTTC
-	TRBV30	TRBJ1-1	-	CAWSSPGRSTPGAFF	TGTGCCTGGAGTTCCCCGGGACGCTCTACTCCGGGGGCTTTCTTT
-	TRBV7-6	TRBJ2-7	TRBD2	CASSLARGRSSGLYEQYF	TGTGCCAGCAGCTTAGCGAGGGGAAGGTCTAGCGGACTCTACGAGCAGTACTTC
-	TRBV20-1	TRBJ1-1	-	CSHSRMNTEAFF	TGCAGTCACAGTCGGATGAACACTGAAGCTTTCTTT
-	TRBV4-2	TRBJ2-2	-	CASSLGIANTGELFF	TGTGCCAGCAGCCTCGGGATCGCTAACACCGGGGAGCTGTTTTTT
-	TRBV3-1	TRBJ1-4	-	CASSQDFSANEKLFF	TGTGCCAGCAGCCAAGATTTTTCGGCCAATGAAAAACTGTTTTTT
-	TRBV12-3/TRBV12-4	TRBJ1-2	-	CAIIDPYGYTF	TGTGCCATTATAGATCCCTATGGCTACACCTTC
-	TRBV5-1	TRBJ1-1	TRBD1	CASSPDRGYTEAFF	TGCGCCAGCAGCCCCGACAGGGGGTACACTGAAGCTTTCTTT
-	TRBV7-3	TRBJ1-5	-	CASSLVVAGENQPQHF	TGTGCCAGCAGCTTAGTCGTCGCCGGAGAAAATCAGCCCCAGCATTTT
few	TRBV27	TRBJ2-4	TRBD2	CASSPPGLAGKDIQYF	TGTGCCAGCAGTCCCCCCGGACTAGCGGGGAAGGACATTCAGTACTTC
few	TRBV11-3	TRBJ2-1	-	CASSLAGVSYNEQFF	TGTGCCAGCAGCTTAGCGGGAGTGTCCTACAATGAGCAGTTCTTC
-	TRBV12-3/TRBV12-4	TRBJ1-1	-	CASSKDYRNTEAFF	TGTGCCAGCAGCAAGGACTACCGGAACACTGAAGCTTTCTTT
few	TRBV29-1	TRBJ2-3	-	CSVEGGRGRTDTQYF	TGCAGCGTTGAAGGGGGCCGGGGGCGCACAGATACGCAGTATTTT
-	TRBV11-2	TRBJ2-3	-	CASSPYSTDTQYF	TGTGCCAGCAGCCCTTATAGCACAGATACGCAGTATTTT
few	TRBV7-2	TRBJ1-1	-	CASSQRRALWDTEAFF	TGTGCCAGCAGCCAACGTCGGGCCCTGTGGGACACTGAAGCTTTCTTT
-	TRBV7-6	TRBJ2-5	-	CASSLLVATAAYQETQYF	TGTGCCAGCAGCTTATTGGTTGCTACGGCGGCGTACCAAGAGACCCAGTACTTC
-	TRBV5-3	TRBJ2-7	TRBD2	CASYPGLAGARIHEQYF	TGTGCCAGCTATCCCGGGCTAGCGGGAGCAAGAATACACGAGCAGTACTTC
-	TRBV6-5	TRBJ1-6	-	CASSYSRAGGSPLHF	TGTGCCAGCAGTTACTCACGCGCGGGGGGATCACCCCTCCACTTT
-	TRBV5-6	TRBJ1-5	TRBD1	CASSSRTGWVSNQPQHF	TGTGCCAGCAGCTCTAGGACAGGGTGGGTGAGCAATCAGCCCCAGCATTTT
few	TRBV7-3	TRBJ2-7	-	CASSLDAYYEQYF	TGTGCCAGCAGCTTAGACGCCTACTACGAGCAGTACTTC